This T cell receptor beta chain was identified in a study of blood T cell repertoires in COVID-19. In the study overall: Acute-phase and convalescent COVID-19 samples originated in the United States, Italy and Spain. Sources were T cells, B-cell-depleted T cells, or PBMCs; the material itself was cDNA or gDNA.

Original analysis: Counts of nucleated cells, estimated from reference gene primer amplification, were obtained. Only in-frame clones appear in the TCRdb table, and some are missing; sequencing was by immunoSEQ multiplex PCR. That table furnishes V, J and clone size, whereas the DNA furnished D and trimming. The profile shows over 350,000 clones, more than 85% of them singletons. This clone has just a few counts. V dropped 1 base and J dropped 5 bases, with 8 bases sitting between them. The germline gives CDR1 MNHNS, CDR2 SASEGT. This CDR3 region has 13 residues. The sequencing sample was made of peripheral blood. This TCR derives from a woman between 25 and 40 years old with acute or convalescent COVID-19. The chain links TRBV6-1 to TRBJ1-2, with D uncertain. DNA for the CDR3: TGTGCCAGCAGTGAAGGGCGGAGTTATGGCTACACCTTC. Amino acids: CASSEGRSYGYTF.